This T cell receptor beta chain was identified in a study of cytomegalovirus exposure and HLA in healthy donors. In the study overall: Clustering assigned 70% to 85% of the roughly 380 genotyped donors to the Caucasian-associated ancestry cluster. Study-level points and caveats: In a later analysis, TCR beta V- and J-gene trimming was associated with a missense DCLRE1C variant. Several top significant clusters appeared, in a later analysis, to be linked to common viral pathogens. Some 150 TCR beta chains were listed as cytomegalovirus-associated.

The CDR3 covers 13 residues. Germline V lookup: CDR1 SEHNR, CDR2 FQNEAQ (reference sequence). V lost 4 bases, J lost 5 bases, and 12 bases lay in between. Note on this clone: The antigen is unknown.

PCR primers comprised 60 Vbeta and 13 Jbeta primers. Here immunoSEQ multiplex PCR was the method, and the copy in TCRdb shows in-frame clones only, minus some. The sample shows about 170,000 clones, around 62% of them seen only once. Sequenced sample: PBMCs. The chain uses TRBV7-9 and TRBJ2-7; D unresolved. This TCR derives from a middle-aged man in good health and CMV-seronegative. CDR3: CASSSSPTHEQYF. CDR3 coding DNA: TGTGCCAGCAGCTCCTCGCCTACTCACGAGCAGTACTTC.